These T cell receptor beta chains were read from a single sample in a study of blood T cell repertoires in COVID-19. Some clones are missing from TCRdb's copy, which holds only in-frame ones; the method was immunoSEQ multiplex PCR. The sample yields over 150,000 clones, around 80% seen once. Sequencing was performed on peripheral blood. The source is a human donor in a cohort sampled during active COVID-19. Each CDR3 is given with its conserved first and last residue. A D gene is named only where the DNA matches it firmly. A row's size may be missing; if present it is once, few, many or a size class.

j_call d_call v_call clone_size cdr3_aa cdr3_nt
TRBJ2-5 . TRBV19 . CASSQTSWRETQYF TGTGCCAGTAGCCAAACTAGTTGGCGGGAGACCCAGTACTTC
TRBJ2-2 TRBD2 TRBV28 . CASRESGTGTGELFF TGTGCCAGCAGGGAAAGCGGGACTGGGACCGGGGAGCTGTTTTTT
TRBJ1-5 . TRBV19 . CASSIDSQPQHF TGTGCCAGTAGTATAGATAGTCAGCCCCAGCATTTT
TRBJ2-1 TRBD2 TRBV6-5 . CASSLAGVNNEQFF TGTGCCAGCAGCCTAGCGGGAGTCAACAATGAGCAGTTCTTC
TRBJ1-5 TRBD1 TRBV29-1 . CSVLQGNQPQHF TGCAGCGTCCTACAGGGGAATCAGCCCCAGCATTTT
TRBJ1-1 . TRBV7-9 . CASSSGTEAFF TGTGCCAGCAGCTCGGGCACTGAAGCTTTCTTT
TRBJ1-2 TRBD1 TRBV5-4 . CASSYSGTGFVYTF TGTGCCAGCAGCTATTCCGGGACAGGGTTTGTCTACACCTTC
TRBJ2-7 TRBD1 TRBV6-5 once CASSKGQGEPYF TGTGCCAGCAGTAAGGGACAGGGTGAGCCGTACTTC
TRBJ2-2 . TRBV7-9 . CAIRSTPNTGELFF TGTGCTATACGAAGCACTCCGAACACCGGGGAGCTGTTTTTT
TRBJ2-1 . TRBV7-5 . CARSSGTGFYNEQFF TGTGCCAGAAGCTCCGGGACAGGGTTCTACAATGAGCAGTTCTTC
TRBJ1-5 TRBD1 TRBV28 . CASSRRDRANQPQHF TGTGCCAGCAGTCGGAGGGACAGGGCTAATCAGCCCCAGCATTTT
TRBJ2-2 . TRBV27 . CASSPIDRNTGELFF TGTGCCAGCAGTCCCATAGACAGGAACACCGGGGAGCTGTTTTTT
TRBJ2-4 TRBD1 TRBV4-1 . CASSQAKGTVQYF TGCGCCAGCAGCCAAGCCAAAGGGACAGTTCAGTACTTC
TRBJ1-1 TRBD1 TRBV18 . CASSPGTGVMNTEAFF TGTGCCAGCTCACCAGGGACAGGGGTTATGAACACTGAAGCTTTCTTT
TRBJ2-3 TRBD1 TRBV23-1 . CASSQSTGFNTDTQYF TGCGCCAGCAGTCAATCGACAGGGTTTAACACAGATACGCAGTATTTT
TRBJ2-1 TRBD2 TRBV16 . CASKPGLVVNEQFF TGTGCCAGCAAACCGGGACTAGTGGTTAATGAGCAGTTCTTC
TRBJ1-1 TRBD1 TRBV9 . CASSDQGAMNTEAFF TGTGCCAGCAGCGACCAGGGGGCTATGAACACTGAAGCTTTCTTT
TRBJ1-5 TRBD1 TRBV4-1 . CASSQALTGGVQPQHF TGCGCCAGCAGCCAAGCATTAACAGGGGGCGTTCAGCCCCAGCATTTT
TRBJ2-7 TRBD2 TRBV2 once CASRSTSGLSYEQYF TGTGCCAGCAGGTCGACTAGCGGACTCTCCTACGAGCAGTACTTC
TRBJ2-3 TRBD1 TRBV9 . CASSADRGISTDTQYF TGTGCCAGCAGCGCGGACAGGGGCATTAGCACAGATACGCAGTATTTT
TRBJ2-3 TRBD1 TRBV6-1 . CASSEENRGRSDTQYF TGTGCCAGCAGTGAAGAAAACAGGGGAAGATCAGATACGCAGTATTTT
TRBJ2-7 TRBD2 TRBV5-6 once CASSKSPWGRATYEQYF TGTGCCAGCAGCAAGAGCCCCTGGGGGAGGGCCACGTACGAGCAGTACTTC
TRBJ1-1 TRBD1 TRBV10-3 . CAISNTGGAEAFF TGTGCCATCAGCAATACAGGGGGTGCTGAAGCTTTCTTT
TRBJ1-5 . TRBV18 . CASSPWRDSNQPQHF TGTGCCAGCTCACCATGGCGGGATAGCAATCAGCCCCAGCATTTT
TRBJ2-1 . TRBV5-8 . CASSLRGYGYNEQFF TGTGCCAGCAGCTTGCGAGGGTATGGTTACAATGAGCAGTTCTTC
TRBJ2-2 . TRBV6-5 . CASRRVFATGELFF TGTGCCAGCAGGAGGGTTTTTGCCACCGGGGAGCTGTTTTTT
TRBJ2-3 . TRBV20-1 many CSAGADTQYF TGCAGTGCCGGGGCAGATACGCAGTATTTT
TRBJ2-7 . TRBV27 once CATPQWESYEQYF TGTGCCACCCCTCAGTGGGAGTCCTACGAGCAGTACTTC
TRBJ2-2 TRBD2 TRBV9 . CASSAGQRWREGTGELFF TGTGCCAGCAGCGCGGGTCAAAGGTGGCGGGAGGGGACCGGGGAGCTGTTTTTT
TRBJ2-3 TRBD2 TRBV18 . CASSPPWSGSNADTQYF TGTGCCAGCTCACCACCTTGGAGCGGGAGTAACGCAGATACGCAGTATTTT
TRBJ2-1 . TRBV28 . CASSLAGLYNEQFF TGTGCCAGCAGTTTGGCGGGTCTGTACAATGAGCAGTTCTTC
TRBJ2-6 TRBD1 TRBV19 . CASSTRDRGAGANVLTF TGTGCCAGTAGTACTCGGGACAGGGGAGCTGGGGCCAACGTCCTGACTTTC
TRBJ2-7 TRBD1 TRBV5-5 . CASSPGTGGFYEQYF TGTGCCAGCAGCCCGGGGACAGGGGGCTTCTACGAGCAGTACTTC
TRBJ2-1 . TRBV11-2 . CASSLGGRGAEQFF TGTGCCAGCAGCCTCGGAGGTCGCGGGGCCGAGCAGTTCTTC
TRBJ2-1 . TRBV27 . CASSLSWAFWANEQFF TGTGCCAGCAGTTTATCATGGGCTTTTTGGGCCAATGAGCAGTTCTTC
TRBJ1-4 . TRBV30 few CAWSVFSGEKLFF TGTGCCTGGAGTGTATTCTCGGGGGAAAAACTGTTTTTT
TRBJ2-7 . TRBV6-5 . CASSYEPTGVYEQYF TGTGCCAGCAGTTACGAACCTACGGGGGTCTACGAGCAGTACTTC
TRBJ1-6 . TRBV20-1 once CSASLRGPLHF TGCAGTGCGAGTCTTCGGGGACCCCTCCACTTT
TRBJ1-4 . TRBV2 . CASRGAATNEKLFF TGTGCCAGCAGGGGGGCAGCAACTAATGAAAAACTGTTTTTT
TRBJ2-7 . TRBV6-5 . CASTSKQGTAEQYF TGTGCCAGTACCTCAAAACAGGGCACGGCCGAGCAGTACTTC
TRBJ2-7 TRBD2 TRBV28 . CASSLGGRIKYEQYF TGTGCCAGCAGTTTAGGCGGGAGAATCAAGTACGAGCAGTACTTC
TRBJ2-5 TRBD1 TRBV27 . CASSWKQGAGETQYF TGTGCCAGCAGTTGGAAACAGGGGGCAGGAGAGACCCAGTACTTC
TRBJ1-6 . TRBV30 once CAWSRSRGYNSPLHF TGTGCCTGGAGTCGGTCGCGGGGCTATAATTCACCCCTCCACTTT
TRBJ2-3 . TRBV9 . CASSVPRYGSSTDTQYF TGTGCCAGCAGCGTCCCCCGGTACGGGTCTAGCACAGATACGCAGTATTTT
TRBJ2-5 . TRBV2 . CASSGHLQETQYF TGTGCCAGCAGTGGACACCTCCAAGAGACCCAGTACTTC
TRBJ2-7 TRBD2 TRBV29-1 . CSVDAGPSGRIYEQYF TGCAGCGTTGATGCCGGCCCTAGCGGGAGGATCTACGAGCAGTACTTC
TRBJ2-1 TRBD2 TRBV19 . CASSILAGSSYNEQFF TGTGCCAGTAGTATTCTAGCGGGGAGCTCCTACAATGAGCAGTTCTTC
TRBJ2-1 . TRBV11-3 once CASSSTFGGPYNEQFF TGTGCCAGCAGCTCTACATTTGGCGGGCCCTACAATGAGCAGTTCTTC
TRBJ2-5 . TRBV5-1 . CASSLGGTLYQETQYF TGCGCCAGCAGCTTGGGGGGGACACTGTACCAAGAGACCCAGTACTTC
TRBJ1-6 . TRBV9 many CASSVGPSRGSPLHF TGTGCCAGCAGCGTAGGGCCTTCTAGAGGGTCACCCCTCCACTTT
TRBJ2-4 TRBD1 TRBV14 few CASSHTGGPAKNIQYF TGTGCCAGCAGCCATACAGGGGGCCCCGCCAAAAACATTCAGTACTTC
TRBJ1-5 . TRBV18 . CASSPQGGDQPQHF TGTGCCAGCTCACCTCAGGGAGGGGATCAGCCCCAGCATTTT
TRBJ2-7 . TRBV1 . CTSSQEKLAGPYDEQYF TGCACCAGCAGCCAAGAAAAACTTGCAGGGCCTTACGACGAGCAGTACTTC